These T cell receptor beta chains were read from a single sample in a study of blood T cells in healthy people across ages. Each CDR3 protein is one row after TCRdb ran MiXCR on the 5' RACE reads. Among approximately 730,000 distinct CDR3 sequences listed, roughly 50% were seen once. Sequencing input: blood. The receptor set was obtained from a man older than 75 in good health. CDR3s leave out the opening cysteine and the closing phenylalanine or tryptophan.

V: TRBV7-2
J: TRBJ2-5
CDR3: ASSWTSGRQY

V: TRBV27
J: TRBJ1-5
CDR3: ASSLLGANNQPQH

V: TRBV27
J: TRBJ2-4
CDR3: ASRLEGRTDKNIQY

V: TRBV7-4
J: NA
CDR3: ASSLYRAEQY

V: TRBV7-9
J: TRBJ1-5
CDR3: ASTTGSNQPQH

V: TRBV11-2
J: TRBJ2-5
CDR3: ASSLDGGISSETQY

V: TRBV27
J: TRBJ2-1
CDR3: ASFNRGGNEQF

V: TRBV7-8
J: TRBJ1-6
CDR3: ASSVDSYSPLH

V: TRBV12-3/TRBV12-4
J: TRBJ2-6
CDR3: ASRLAGDGTGANVLT

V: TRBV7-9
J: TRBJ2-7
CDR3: SSVLGRESSYEQY

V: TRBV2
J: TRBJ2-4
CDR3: ASRPTVAKNIQY

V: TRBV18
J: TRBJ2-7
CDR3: ASSPPGRVSEQY

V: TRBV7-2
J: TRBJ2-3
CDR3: ASSPTRGGTDTQY

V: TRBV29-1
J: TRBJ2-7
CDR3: SVEAFPLPGTSGRDYEQY

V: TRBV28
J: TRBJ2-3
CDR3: ASSSRAGADTQY

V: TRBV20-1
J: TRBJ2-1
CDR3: SARLRDGSYNEQF

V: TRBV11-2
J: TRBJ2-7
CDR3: ASSLGAGVISYEQY

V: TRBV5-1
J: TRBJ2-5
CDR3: ASRRRLAGAGETQY

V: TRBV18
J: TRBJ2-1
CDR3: ASSPLGGLAYKEQF

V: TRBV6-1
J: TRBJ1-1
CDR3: ASCQQGILTEAF

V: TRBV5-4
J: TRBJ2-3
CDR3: ASARGADTQY

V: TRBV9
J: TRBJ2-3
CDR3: ASSGLAGVGDTQY

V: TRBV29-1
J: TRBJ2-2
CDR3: SVEQGYTGELF

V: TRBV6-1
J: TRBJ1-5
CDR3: ASSVGQGGQPQH

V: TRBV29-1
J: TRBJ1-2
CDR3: SVEGEQGGYNGYT